One sample yielded the 9 T cell receptor beta chains listed below, sequenced in a study of blood T cell repertoires in COVID-19. Assay used: immunoSEQ multiplex PCR; TCRdb lists only in-frame clones, some missing. The sample consists of about 310,000 clones, about 88% of them appearing once. Sequenced input: PBMCs or T cells enriched from blood (not recorded which). Source of these receptors: a middle-aged woman who had recovered from COVID-19.

This chain connects TRBV4-1 to TRBJ1-2; D gene uncertain. Germline V gene lookup returns CDR1 MGHRA and CDR2 YSYEKL. The ends were cut back, 0 bases at V and 5 bases at J, with 13 bases in the middle. The CDR3 runs to 15 residues. The CDR3 coding sequence is TGCGCCAGCAGCCAAGATGTTTTCACTGGTTATGGCTACACCTTC. Translating gives CASSQDVFTGYGYTF.

The chain couples TRBV7-3 to TRBJ2-6; D remains unclear. Trimming left V 4 bases short and J 0 bases short, with 7 bases between. Germline V lookup: CDR1 SGHTA, CDR2 FQGTGA. This CDR3 has 15 residues. In DNA form, the CDR3 reads TGTGCCAGCAGCTCCACAGTCTCTGGGGCCAACGTCCTGACTTTC. Translating gives CASSSTVSGANVLTF.

The V call is TRBV12-5, the J call TRBJ2-7, with 7 positions matching TRBD2. The germline CDR1 and CDR2 sequences are LGHNT and FRNRAP. This CDR3 is 18 amino acids long. The J segment lost 6 bases and the V segment lost 1 base, leaving 18 bases of the junction unmatched. This CDR3 is CASGLDEGFRGRGPEQYF. As DNA, the CDR3 is TGTGCTAGTGGTTTGGACGAAGGATTTCGAGGGAGGGGCCCCGAGCAGTACTTC.

This chain connects TRBV19 to TRBJ2-5; 10 positions match TRBD2. This CDR3 is built from 15 residues. CDR1 LNHDA and CDR2 SQIVND come from the germline V gene (reference sequence). The ends lost 5 bases at V and 4 bases at J; junction bases unmatched: 7. CDR3 bases: TGTGCCAGTAGTTCAGCGGGGGGGCTGGGAGAGACCCAGTACTTC. It specifies CASSSAGGLGETQYF.

The gene calls are TRBV28 and TRBJ1-2; D is unresolved. The CDR3 loop spans 13 amino acids. CDR1 and CDR2 from the germline V gene are MDHEN and SYDVKM. Between the trimmed V and J ends, which lost 2 bases and 2 bases, there was a span of 6 bases. CDR3 in amino acids: CASSLVVNYGYTF. CDR3 nucleotides: TGTGCCAGCAGTTTAGTAGTAAACTATGGCTACACCTTC.

The gene calls are TRBV7-9 and TRBJ1-2, with D perhaps TRBD1 (5 bases). The CDR3 totals 13 residues. V lost 7 bases and J lost 8, with 17 bases in between. Germline CDR1 reads SEHNR; CDR2 reads FQNEAQ (reference sequence). As DNA, the CDR3 is TGTGCCAGCACCCTCGGGGAGGGGCCCGGCTACACCTTC. This translates into CASTLGEGPGYTF.

Only one count was recorded for this clone. This chain joins TRBV27 and TRBJ2-1; TRBD2 matches 9 bases. This CDR3 region has 20 residues. The germline gives CDR1 MNHEY, CDR2 SMNVEV (reference sequence). V dropped 5 bases and J dropped 5; count of bases not matched to a gene: 22. Here the CDR3 DNA reads TGTGCCAGCAGTGCCAAACCTCCCGCTAGCGGGGACTCCAACGACAATGAGCAGTTCTTC. This translates into CASSAKPPASGDSNDNEQFF.

V is TRBV10-3 and J is TRBJ1-2, with no clear D. The CDR3 is 15 residues long. Germline V gene lookup returns CDR1 ENHRY and CDR2 SYGVKD. V was clipped by 3 bases and J by 4 bases, with 15 bases between them. CDR3 nucleotide sequence: TGTGCCATCAGTGACGAAGGCACGGGGATCTATGGCTACACCTTC. It is translated as CAISDEGTGIYGYTF.

This rearrangement joins TRBV5-4 to TRBJ2-7; D might be TRBD2 (6 bases). Between the trimmed V and J ends, which lost 4 bases and 2 bases, there was a span of 10 bases. Germline-derived CDR1 and CDR2 are SGHNT and YYREEE (reference sequence). The CDR3 runs 13 residues. The CDR3 reads CASSIGEAYEQYF. DNA for the CDR3: TGTGCCAGCAGCATTGGGGAGGCCTACGAGCAGTACTTC.